The T cell receptor beta chain described here comes from a study of Ad26.COV2.S vaccination and SARS-CoV-2 variants. Study-level background: Dosing was one shot or two shots 56 days apart. Study-level results: Those who received vaccine or placebo ended up with similar non-spike TCR breadth.

A word on this clone: As yet, its antigen is unknown.

The protocol was immunoSEQ multiplex PCR, while the TCRdb copy is restricted to in-frame clones and leaves out a portion. The sample has some 250,000 clones, approximately 90% seen once. Germline V gene sequence: CDR1 MNHEY, CDR2 SVGAGI. The germline V and J ends were trimmed by 7 bases and 8 bases, with 15 bases remaining between them. The CDR3 covers 14 residues. The treatment: around 19 received Ad26.COV2.S at low or high dose, single or two shots; about 5 received placebo; per-sample allocation not given. Sampling happened 63 days after the first vaccine or placebo injection. The donor's status was that of an adult aged 18-55 years in Boston. An Ad26 vector expressing Wuhan-strain SARS-CoV-2 spike served as the vaccine.

The chain has TRBV6-5 and TRBJ1-6; the D gene is possibly TRBD1 (6 bases). This sample comprised peripheral blood, obtained in a trial of Ad26.COV2.S vaccine versus placebo. The source of this sequence is a person between 18 and 59 years old who received the Ad26.COV2.S COVID-19 vaccine or a placebo. The CDR3 is CASTYGGLDSPLHF. The CDR3 DNA reads TGTGCCAGCACCTACGGGGGCCTTGATTCACCCCTCCACTTT.